The T cell receptor (beta chain) described here comes from a study of blood T cell repertoires in COVID-19. The protocol was immunoSEQ multiplex PCR, while the TCRdb copy is restricted to in-frame clones and leaves out a portion. The sample contains roughly 150,000 clones, 70% to 85% of which appear only once. The CDR3 has 14 amino acids. The V end lost 5 bases, the J end lost 8 bases, and 16 bases lay between the germline ends. In germline, CDR1 is LNHDA, CDR2 SQIVND (reference sequence). The chain is built from TRBV19 and TRBJ1-5, with D perhaps TRBD1 (5 bases). The specimen sequenced was PBMCs or T cells enriched from blood (not recorded which). The clonotype originates from a woman between 65 and 79 years old in a cohort exposed to, infected with or recovered from COVID-19 (not recorded which). The CDR3 loop reads CASSPGGGGKPQHF. The CDR3 nucleotides read TGTGCCAGTAGTCCGGGCGGGGGGGGAAAGCCCCAGCATTTT.